These T cell receptor beta chains were read from a single sample in a study of cytomegalovirus exposure and HLA in healthy donors. Clones were read by immunoSEQ multiplex PCR, and TCRdb kept only the in-frame ones, dropping some. This table has some 140,000 clones, roughly four fifths appearing once. The sequencing sample was made of PBMCs. The receptors originated from a woman in her forties or fifties in good health and CMV-seropositive. The CDR3 runs from the conserved cysteine through the conserved F or W. Fields, in order: D gene, V gene, clone size, J gene, CDR3 length, CDR3 DNA, CDR3 protein. A D gene is named only where the DNA matches it firmly. Only some rows state a clone size, as once, few, many or a class for expanded clones.

d_call: NA; v_call: TRBV11-3; clone_size: NA; j_call: TRBJ2-5; cdr3_length: 13; cdr3_nt: TGTGCCAGCAGCCACGAGGGGAGGGAGACCCAGTACTTC; cdr3_aa: CASSHEGRETQYF
d_call: TRBD2; v_call: TRBV2; clone_size: once; j_call: TRBJ2-7; cdr3_length: 15; cdr3_nt: TGTGCCAGCAGGATGGGGCTAGCGGGGGAGCCGGTATCGTACTTC; cdr3_aa: CASRMGLAGEPVSYF
d_call: NA; v_call: TRBV2; clone_size: NA; j_call: TRBJ1-1; cdr3_length: 12; cdr3_nt: TGTGCCAGCAGGGATAGGGGGTACGGAGCTTTCTTT; cdr3_aa: CASRDRGYGAFF
d_call: TRBD2; v_call: TRBV9; clone_size: NA; j_call: TRBJ2-1; cdr3_length: 17; cdr3_nt: TGTGCCAGCAGCGTAGACCCCACCCTAGCGGGGAACAATGAGCAGTTCTTC; cdr3_aa: CASSVDPTLAGNNEQFF
d_call: NA; v_call: TRBV28; clone_size: few; j_call: TRBJ2-1; cdr3_length: 16; cdr3_nt: TGTGCCAGCAGTCCCGACCAGACTTACTCCTACAATGAGCAGTTCTTC; cdr3_aa: CASSPDQTYSYNEQFF
d_call: NA; v_call: TRBV7-9; clone_size: NA; j_call: TRBJ1-1; cdr3_length: 17; cdr3_nt: TGTGCCAGCAGCTTAATGATCCAGGGGTGGGGGAACACTGAAGCTTTCTTT; cdr3_aa: CASSLMIQGWGNTEAFF
d_call: TRBD1; v_call: TRBV7-9; clone_size: NA; j_call: TRBJ1-1; cdr3_length: 16; cdr3_nt: TGTGCCAGCAGCTTAGCGGACAGGGGGTCGGTCACTGAAGCTTTCTTT; cdr3_aa: CASSLADRGSVTEAFF
d_call: TRBD1; v_call: TRBV7-9; clone_size: NA; j_call: TRBJ1-2; cdr3_length: 16; cdr3_nt: TGTGCCAGCAGCCCTGGGACAGGGGCCTTTGACTATGGCTACACCTTC; cdr3_aa: CASSPGTGAFDYGYTF
d_call: NA; v_call: TRBV4-3; clone_size: NA; j_call: TRBJ2-7; cdr3_length: 16; cdr3_nt: TGCGCCAGCAGCCAAGATACGGACGGAGGCTCCTACGAGCAGTACTTC; cdr3_aa: CASSQDTDGGSYEQYF
d_call: TRBD1; v_call: TRBV2; clone_size: NA; j_call: TRBJ1-6; cdr3_length: 14; cdr3_nt: TGTGCCAGCAGAGCTGGGACAGCTAATTCACCCCTCCACTTT; cdr3_aa: CASRAGTANSPLHF
d_call: TRBD2; v_call: TRBV5-4; clone_size: NA; j_call: TRBJ2-4; cdr3_length: 14; cdr3_nt: TGTGCCAGCAGCTTATGGACTAGCAAAAACATTCAGTACTTC; cdr3_aa: CASSLWTSKNIQYF
d_call: TRBD1; v_call: TRBV11-2; clone_size: NA; j_call: TRBJ2-7; cdr3_length: 15; cdr3_nt: TGTGCCAGCAGCCGGGGGGGGACAGGGGCCTACGAGCAGTACTTC; cdr3_aa: CASSRGGTGAYEQYF
d_call: TRBD2; v_call: TRBV5-4; clone_size: few; j_call: TRBJ2-1; cdr3_length: 15; cdr3_nt: TGTGCCAGCAGTCCAACTAGCGGCACCTACAATGAGCAGTTCTTC; cdr3_aa: CASSPTSGTYNEQFF
d_call: TRBD1; v_call: TRBV7-6; clone_size: NA; j_call: TRBJ1-2; cdr3_length: 16; cdr3_nt: TGTGCCAGCAGCTCGACAAGACAGGGTAACAACTATGGCTACACCTTC; cdr3_aa: CASSSTRQGNNYGYTF
d_call: NA; v_call: TRBV18; clone_size: NA; j_call: TRBJ1-1; cdr3_length: 14; cdr3_nt: TGTGCCAGCTCCTCGGGGGGGGGTAAACACGAAGCTTTCTTT; cdr3_aa: CASSSGGGKHEAFF
d_call: NA; v_call: TRBV9; clone_size: NA; j_call: TRBJ1-2; cdr3_length: 15; cdr3_nt: TGTGCCAGCAGCGACCCAACAAGGGGGGGAAACGGCTACACCTTC; cdr3_aa: CASSDPTRGGNGYTF
d_call: TRBD1; v_call: TRBV6-5; clone_size: NA; j_call: TRBJ1-5; cdr3_length: 14; cdr3_nt: TGTGCCAGCAGTTACGGACAGGGGACTCAGCCCCAGCATTTT; cdr3_aa: CASSYGQGTQPQHF
d_call: NA; v_call: TRBV19; clone_size: NA; j_call: TRBJ2-2; cdr3_length: 11; cdr3_nt: TGTGCCAGTAGTCCCTCCGGGGAGCTGTTTTTT; cdr3_aa: CASSPSGELFF
d_call: NA; v_call: TRBV6-4; clone_size: once; j_call: TRBJ1-6; cdr3_length: 13; cdr3_nt: TGTGCCAGCAGTGAACAGGATAATTCACCCCTCCACTTT; cdr3_aa: CASSEQDNSPLHF
d_call: NA; v_call: TRBV11-2; clone_size: NA; j_call: TRBJ1-2; cdr3_length: 11; cdr3_nt: TGTGCCAGCAGCTTAGCCGATGGCTACACCTTC; cdr3_aa: CASSLADGYTF
d_call: NA; v_call: TRBV5-1; clone_size: once; j_call: TRBJ2-7; cdr3_length: 17; cdr3_nt: TGCGCCAGCAGCTTGGAAGTTAGCGGGGACAGCTCCTACGAGCAGTACTTC; cdr3_aa: CASSLEVSGDSSYEQYF
d_call: NA; v_call: TRBV7-8; clone_size: NA; j_call: TRBJ1-2; cdr3_length: 13; cdr3_nt: TGTGCCAGCAGCCCCGACAGCTCCTATGGCTACACCTTC; cdr3_aa: CASSPDSSYGYTF
d_call: TRBD2; v_call: TRBV7-6; clone_size: few; j_call: TRBJ2-3; cdr3_length: 14; cdr3_nt: TGTGCCAGCAGCTTCGCGGGGGAGCTGGATACGCAGTATTTT; cdr3_aa: CASSFAGELDTQYF
d_call: TRBD1; v_call: TRBV5-5; clone_size: NA; j_call: TRBJ2-7; cdr3_length: 15; cdr3_nt: TGTGCCAGCAGCAGGCTGGGACAGAGCTCCTACGAGCAGTACTTC; cdr3_aa: CASSRLGQSSYEQYF
d_call: NA; v_call: TRBV30; clone_size: NA; j_call: TRBJ2-1; cdr3_length: 13; cdr3_nt: TGTGCCTGGAGTGTAATGGGGGGCAATGAGCAGTTCTTC; cdr3_aa: CAWSVMGGNEQFF
d_call: NA; v_call: TRBV9; clone_size: once; j_call: TRBJ1-1; cdr3_length: 15; cdr3_nt: TGTGCCAGCAGCGTAGCTGGGGCATCCCCAATGGGGGCTTTCTTT; cdr3_aa: CASSVAGASPMGAFF
d_call: TRBD1; v_call: TRBV18; clone_size: NA; j_call: TRBJ2-7; cdr3_length: 16; cdr3_nt: TGTGCCAGCTCACCCCCGAACTTGGACAGGGACTACGAGCAGTACTTC; cdr3_aa: CASSPPNLDRDYEQYF
d_call: TRBD1; v_call: TRBV28; clone_size: NA; j_call: TRBJ1-5; cdr3_length: 12; cdr3_nt: TGTGCCAGCAGTTTCCCCCAGGGGGCCCAGCATTTT; cdr3_aa: CASSFPQGAQHF
d_call: NA; v_call: TRBV28; clone_size: NA; j_call: TRBJ1-2; cdr3_length: 12; cdr3_nt: TGTGCCAGCAGTTTGGAGGGCTATGGCTACACCTTC; cdr3_aa: CASSLEGYGYTF
d_call: NA; v_call: TRBV5-1; clone_size: NA; j_call: TRBJ2-2; cdr3_length: 16; cdr3_nt: TGCGCCAGCAGCTTGAATACCGAACTAGGACGGGGGGAGCTGTTTTTT; cdr3_aa: CASSLNTELGRGELFF
d_call: TRBD1; v_call: TRBV30; clone_size: NA; j_call: TRBJ1-6; cdr3_length: 16; cdr3_nt: TGTGCCTGGATTGGTAGGGGGCGCCTCGGGGATTCACCCCTCCACTTT; cdr3_aa: CAWIGRGRLGDSPLHF
d_call: NA; v_call: TRBV7-2; clone_size: NA; j_call: TRBJ1-5; cdr3_length: 13; cdr3_nt: TGTGCCAGCAGCGCCCGCGACAATCAGCCCCAGCATTTT; cdr3_aa: CASSARDNQPQHF
d_call: NA; v_call: TRBV30; clone_size: few; j_call: TRBJ2-2; cdr3_length: 17; cdr3_nt: TGTGCCTGGAGTGTATTGGGGACTTACCGCACCGCCGGGGAGCTGTTTTTT; cdr3_aa: CAWSVLGTYRTAGELFF
d_call: NA; v_call: TRBV10-3; clone_size: NA; j_call: TRBJ2-3; cdr3_length: 14; cdr3_nt: TGTGCCACCCGAAGACAGACCGCCACAGATACGCAGTATTTT; cdr3_aa: CATRRQTATDTQYF
d_call: NA; v_call: TRBV5-4; clone_size: NA; j_call: TRBJ1-3; cdr3_length: 16; cdr3_nt: TGTGCCAGCAGCTCCCCGCGGGAGGCCTCTGGAAACACCATATATTTT; cdr3_aa: CASSSPREASGNTIYF
d_call: NA; v_call: TRBV30; clone_size: few; j_call: TRBJ1-6; cdr3_length: 13; cdr3_nt: TGTGCCTGGAGGGACAGTGGGAATTCACCCCTCCACTTT; cdr3_aa: CAWRDSGNSPLHF
d_call: NA; v_call: TRBV7-6; clone_size: NA; j_call: TRBJ2-5; cdr3_length: 16; cdr3_nt: TGTGCCAGCAGCTTACGGAGTCCGGGACAACAAGAGACCCAGTACTTC; cdr3_aa: CASSLRSPGQQETQYF
d_call: TRBD2; v_call: TRBV4-1; clone_size: NA; j_call: TRBJ2-1; cdr3_length: 15; cdr3_nt: TGCGCCAGCAGCCAAGAACTAGCGGCCTACAATGAGCAGTTCTTC; cdr3_aa: CASSQELAAYNEQFF
d_call: TRBD1; v_call: TRBV11-2; clone_size: NA; j_call: TRBJ2-2; cdr3_length: 15; cdr3_nt: TGTGCCAGCAGCTTATCAGGCAGGGGGACCGGGGAGCTGTTTTTT; cdr3_aa: CASSLSGRGTGELFF
d_call: TRBD1; v_call: TRBV28; clone_size: NA; j_call: TRBJ2-3; cdr3_length: 15; cdr3_nt: TGTGCCGCCCGAACCGGGACAGGGGGCACAGATACGCAGTATTTT; cdr3_aa: CAARTGTGGTDTQYF
d_call: NA; v_call: TRBV19; clone_size: NA; j_call: TRBJ1-6; cdr3_length: 15; cdr3_nt: TGTGCCAGTAAGGTGGGAGAGGCCTATAATTCACCCCTCCACTTT; cdr3_aa: CASKVGEAYNSPLHF
d_call: TRBD1; v_call: TRBV6-6; clone_size: NA; j_call: TRBJ2-5; cdr3_length: 13; cdr3_nt: TGTGCCAGCAGCGAACAGGGGATCGAGACCCAGTACTTC; cdr3_aa: CASSEQGIETQYF
d_call: TRBD1; v_call: TRBV6-6; clone_size: NA; j_call: TRBJ1-5; cdr3_length: 15; cdr3_nt: TGTGCCAGCAGTGACAGGGGGAGAAGCAATCAGCCCCAGCATTTT; cdr3_aa: CASSDRGRSNQPQHF
d_call: NA; v_call: TRBV28; clone_size: NA; j_call: TRBJ1-5; cdr3_length: 13; cdr3_nt: TGTGCCTCCTCCGGGACAAGCAATCAGCCCCAGCATTTT; cdr3_aa: CASSGTSNQPQHF
d_call: NA; v_call: TRBV5-1; clone_size: few; j_call: TRBJ1-2; cdr3_length: 14; cdr3_nt: TGCGCCAGCAGCTTTCAGGGGCCAAACTATGGCTACACCTTC; cdr3_aa: CASSFQGPNYGYTF
d_call: TRBD2; v_call: TRBV5-4; clone_size: NA; j_call: TRBJ2-1; cdr3_length: 18; cdr3_nt: TGTGCCAGCAGCTTGGGGAGCGGGGGGGCCCTACGGGCCAATGAGCAGTTCTTC; cdr3_aa: CASSLGSGGALRANEQFF
d_call: NA; v_call: TRBV28; clone_size: once; j_call: TRBJ1-3; cdr3_length: 14; cdr3_nt: TGTGCCAGCTGGCAGGGATACTTCGGAAACACCATATATTTT; cdr3_aa: CASWQGYFGNTIYF
d_call: TRBD1; v_call: TRBV7-3; clone_size: NA; j_call: TRBJ1-6; cdr3_length: 14; cdr3_nt: TGTGCCAGCAGCTTAGGGACAGAGAATTCACCCCTCCACTTT; cdr3_aa: CASSLGTENSPLHF
d_call: TRBD2; v_call: TRBV5-6; clone_size: NA; j_call: TRBJ2-2; cdr3_length: 19; cdr3_nt: TGTGCCAGCAGCCCCCCCGGACTAGCGGGGGCACAGAACACCGGGGAGCTGTTTTTT; cdr3_aa: CASSPPGLAGAQNTGELFF
d_call: NA; v_call: TRBV28; clone_size: NA; j_call: TRBJ2-7; cdr3_length: 12; cdr3_nt: TGTGCCAGCAGTTCCGGTCCCTACGAGCAGTACTTC; cdr3_aa: CASSSGPYEQYF